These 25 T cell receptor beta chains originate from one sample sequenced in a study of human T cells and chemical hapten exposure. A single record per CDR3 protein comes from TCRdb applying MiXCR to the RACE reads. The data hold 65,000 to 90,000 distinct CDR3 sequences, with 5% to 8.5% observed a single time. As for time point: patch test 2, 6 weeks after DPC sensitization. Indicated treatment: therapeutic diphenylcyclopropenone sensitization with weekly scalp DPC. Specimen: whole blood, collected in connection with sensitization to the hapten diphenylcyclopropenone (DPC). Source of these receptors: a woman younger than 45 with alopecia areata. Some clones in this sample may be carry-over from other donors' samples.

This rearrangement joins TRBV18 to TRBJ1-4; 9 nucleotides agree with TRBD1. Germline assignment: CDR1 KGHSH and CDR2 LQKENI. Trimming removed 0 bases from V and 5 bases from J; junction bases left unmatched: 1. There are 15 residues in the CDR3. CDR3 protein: CASSPPGTGNEKLFF. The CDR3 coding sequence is TGTGCCAGCTCACCACCGGGGACAGGGAATGAAAAACTGTTTTTT.

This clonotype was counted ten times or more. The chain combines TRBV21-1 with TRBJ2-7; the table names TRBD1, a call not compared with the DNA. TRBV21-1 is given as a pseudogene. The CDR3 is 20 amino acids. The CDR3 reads CASSAKRKGMGRSRGHEQYF. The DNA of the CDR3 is TGTGCCAGCAGCGCGAAGCGGAAGGGGATGGGGCGCAGTCGGGGGCACGAGCAGTACTTC.

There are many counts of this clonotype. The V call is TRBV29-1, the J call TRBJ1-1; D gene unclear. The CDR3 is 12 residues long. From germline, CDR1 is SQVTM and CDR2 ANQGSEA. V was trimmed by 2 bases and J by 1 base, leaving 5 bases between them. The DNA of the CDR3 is TGCAGCGTTGAAACACAGAACACTGAAGCTTTCTTT. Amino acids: CSVETQNTEAFF.

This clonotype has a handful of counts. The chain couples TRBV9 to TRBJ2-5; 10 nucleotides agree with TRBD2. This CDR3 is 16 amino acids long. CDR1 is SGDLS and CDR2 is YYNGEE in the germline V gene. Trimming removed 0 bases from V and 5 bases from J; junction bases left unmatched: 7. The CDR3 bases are TGTGCCAGCAGCGTAGCGAGCGGGGGGGGTCAGGAGACCCAGTACTTC. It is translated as CASSVASGGGQETQYF. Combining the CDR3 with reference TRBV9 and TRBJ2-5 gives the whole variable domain DSGVTQTPKHLITATGQRVTLRCSPRSGDLSVYWYQQSLDQGLQFLIQYYNGEERAKGNILERFSAQQFPDLHSELNLSSLELGDSALYFCASSVASGGGQETQYFGPGTRLLVL.

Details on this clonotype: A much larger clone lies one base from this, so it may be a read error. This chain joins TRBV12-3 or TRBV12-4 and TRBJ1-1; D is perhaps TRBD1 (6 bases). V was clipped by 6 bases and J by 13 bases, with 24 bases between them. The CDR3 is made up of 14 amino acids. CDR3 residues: CASSDRSGTRSVFF. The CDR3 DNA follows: TGTGCCAGCAGCGATAGGTCCGGGACAAGGTCAGTTTTCTTT.

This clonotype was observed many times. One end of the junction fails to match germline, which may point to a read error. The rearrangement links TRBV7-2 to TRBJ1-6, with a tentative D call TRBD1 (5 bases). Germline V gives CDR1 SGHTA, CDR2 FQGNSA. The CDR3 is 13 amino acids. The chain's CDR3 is CASGAQYNSPLHF. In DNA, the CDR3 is TGTGCCAGCGGGGCCCAGTATAACTCACCCCTCCACTTT.

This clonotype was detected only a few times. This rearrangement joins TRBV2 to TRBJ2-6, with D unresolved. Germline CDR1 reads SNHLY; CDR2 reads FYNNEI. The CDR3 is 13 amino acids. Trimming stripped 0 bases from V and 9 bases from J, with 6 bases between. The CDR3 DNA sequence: TGTGCCAGCAGTGAAGCGCTCGGCAACGTCCTGACTTTC. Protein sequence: CASSEALGNVLTF. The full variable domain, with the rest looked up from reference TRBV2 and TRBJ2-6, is EPEVTQTPSHQVTQMGQEVILRCVPISNHLYFYWYRQILGQKVEFLVSFYNNEISEKSEIFDDQFSVERPDGSNFTLKIRSTKLEDSAMYFCASSEALGNVLTFGAGSRLTVL.

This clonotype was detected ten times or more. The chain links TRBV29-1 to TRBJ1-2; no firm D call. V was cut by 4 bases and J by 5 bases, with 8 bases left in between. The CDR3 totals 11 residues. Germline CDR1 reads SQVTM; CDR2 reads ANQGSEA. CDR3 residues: CSVAEGYGYTF. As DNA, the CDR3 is TGCAGCGTTGCTGAGGGATATGGCTACACCTTC. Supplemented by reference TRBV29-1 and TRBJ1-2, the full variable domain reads SAVISQKPSRDICQRGTSLTIQCQVDSQVTMMFWYRQQPGQSLTLIATANQGSEATYESGFVIDKFPISRPNLTFSTLTVSNMSPEDSSIYLCSVAEGYGYTFGSGTRLTVV.

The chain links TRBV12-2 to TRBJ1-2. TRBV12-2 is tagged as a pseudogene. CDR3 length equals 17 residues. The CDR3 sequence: CASRLKCSGRGSDGYTF. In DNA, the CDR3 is TGTGCAAGTCGCTTGAAGTGTAGCGGCCGGGGCTCGGATGGCTACACCTTC.

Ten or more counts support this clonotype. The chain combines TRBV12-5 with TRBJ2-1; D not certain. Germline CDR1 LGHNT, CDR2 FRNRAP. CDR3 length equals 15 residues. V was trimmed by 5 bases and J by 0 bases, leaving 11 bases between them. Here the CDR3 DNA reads TGTGCTAGTGGTACGACTCGTTACTCCTACAATGAGCAGTTCTTC. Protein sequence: CASGTTRYSYNEQFF.

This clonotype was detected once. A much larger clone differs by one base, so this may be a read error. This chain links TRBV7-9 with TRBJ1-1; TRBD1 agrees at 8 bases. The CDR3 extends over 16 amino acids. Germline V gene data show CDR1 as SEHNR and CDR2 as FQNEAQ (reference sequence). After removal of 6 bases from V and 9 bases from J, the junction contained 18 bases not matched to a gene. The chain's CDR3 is CASRKPLTGGLTKAFF. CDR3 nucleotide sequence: TGTGCCAGCAGGAAACCTCTAACAGGGGGTCTTACTAAAGCTTTCTTT.

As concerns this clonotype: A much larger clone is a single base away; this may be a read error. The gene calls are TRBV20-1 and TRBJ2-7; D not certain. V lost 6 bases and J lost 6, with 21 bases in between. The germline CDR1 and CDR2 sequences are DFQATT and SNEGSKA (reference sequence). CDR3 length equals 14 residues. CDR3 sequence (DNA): TGCAGTGCGAACCCTATAGGTCCAGCTATCGAGCAGTACTTC. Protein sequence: CSANPIGPAIEQYF.

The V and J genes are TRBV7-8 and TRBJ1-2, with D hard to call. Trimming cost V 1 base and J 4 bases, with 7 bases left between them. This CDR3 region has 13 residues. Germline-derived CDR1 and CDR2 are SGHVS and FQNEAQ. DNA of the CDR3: TGTGCCAGCAGCTTAGATGCCTCCTATGGCTACACCTTC. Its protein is CASSLDASYGYTF.

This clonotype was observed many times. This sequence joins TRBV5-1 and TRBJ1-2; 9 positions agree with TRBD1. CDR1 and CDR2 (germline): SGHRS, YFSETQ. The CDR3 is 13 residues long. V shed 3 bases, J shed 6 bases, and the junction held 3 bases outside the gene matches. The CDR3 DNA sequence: TGCGCCAGCAGCTGGGGACAGGGCGATGGCTACACCTTC. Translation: CASSWGQGDGYTF.

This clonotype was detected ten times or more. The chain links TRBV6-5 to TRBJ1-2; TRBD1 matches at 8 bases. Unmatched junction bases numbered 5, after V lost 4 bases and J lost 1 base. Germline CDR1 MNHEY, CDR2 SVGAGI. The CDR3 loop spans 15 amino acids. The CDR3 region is CASSSRTGNNYGYTF. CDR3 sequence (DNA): TGTGCCAGCAGTTCGAGGACAGGGAATAACTATGGCTACACCTTC.

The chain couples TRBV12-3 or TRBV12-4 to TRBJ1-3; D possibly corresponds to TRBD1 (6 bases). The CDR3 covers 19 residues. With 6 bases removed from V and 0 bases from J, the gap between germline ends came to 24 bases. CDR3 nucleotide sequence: TGTGCCAGCAGCTGGAACGGAGAGGGGGGAATCAGCTCTGGAAACACCATATATTTT. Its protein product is CASSWNGEGGISSGNTIYF.

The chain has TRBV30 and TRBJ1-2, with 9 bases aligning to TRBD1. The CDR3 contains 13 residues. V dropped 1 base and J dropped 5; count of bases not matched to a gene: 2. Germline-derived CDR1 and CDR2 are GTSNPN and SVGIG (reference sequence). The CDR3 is CAWSGQGEYGYTF. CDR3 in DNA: TGTGCCTGGAGTGGACAGGGGGAATATGGCTACACCTTC.

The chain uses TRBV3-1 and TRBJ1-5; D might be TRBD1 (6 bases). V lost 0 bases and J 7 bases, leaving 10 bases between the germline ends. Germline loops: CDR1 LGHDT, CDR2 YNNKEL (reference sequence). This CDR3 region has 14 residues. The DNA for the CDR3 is TGTGCCAGCAGCCAAGATGGGGGCAGGCAGCCCCAGCATTTT. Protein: CASSQDGGRQPQHF. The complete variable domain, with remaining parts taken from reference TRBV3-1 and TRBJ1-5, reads DTAVSQTPKYLVTQMGNDKSIKCEQNLGHDTMYWYKQDSKKFLKIMFSYNNKELIINETVPNRFSPKSPDKAHLNLHINSLELGDSAVYFCASSQDGGRQPQHFGDGTRLSIL.

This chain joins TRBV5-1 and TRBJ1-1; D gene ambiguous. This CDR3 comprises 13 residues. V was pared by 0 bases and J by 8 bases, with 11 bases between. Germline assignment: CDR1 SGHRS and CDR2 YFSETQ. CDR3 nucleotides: TGCGCCAGCAGCTTGGGTTTGGGAGAAGAAGCTTTCTTT. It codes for CASSLGLGEEAFF.

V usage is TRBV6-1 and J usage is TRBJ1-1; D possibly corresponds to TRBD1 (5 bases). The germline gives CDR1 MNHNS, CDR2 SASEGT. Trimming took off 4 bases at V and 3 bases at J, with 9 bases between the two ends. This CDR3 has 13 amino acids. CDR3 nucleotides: TGTGCCAGCAGTGTGTTGGGGGACACTGAAGCTTTCTTT. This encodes CASSVLGDTEAFF.

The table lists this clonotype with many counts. The CDR3 DNA is TGTGCCAGCAGTGATTTGAGGGGGCACGAGCAGTACTTC. Translation: CASSDLRGHEQYF. The rearrangement links TRBV2 to TRBJ2-7; 7 bases are shared with TRBD1. The CDR3 consists of 13 residues. Trimming at V came to 3 bases and at J to 5 bases, leaving 4 bases not matched to a gene. Germline V gives CDR1 SNHLY, CDR2 FYNNEI.

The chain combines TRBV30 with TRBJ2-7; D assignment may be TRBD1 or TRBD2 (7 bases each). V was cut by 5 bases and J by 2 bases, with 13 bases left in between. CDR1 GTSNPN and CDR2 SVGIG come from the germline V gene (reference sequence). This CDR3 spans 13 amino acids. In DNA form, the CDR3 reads TGTGCCTGGGCGGGGGACAGAGCCTACGAGCAGTACTTC. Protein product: CAWAGDRAYEQYF.

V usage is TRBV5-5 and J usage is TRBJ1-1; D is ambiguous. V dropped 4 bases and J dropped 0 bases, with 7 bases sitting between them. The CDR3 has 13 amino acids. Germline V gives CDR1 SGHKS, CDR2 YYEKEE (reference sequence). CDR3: CASSPVMNTEAFF. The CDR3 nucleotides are TGTGCCAGCAGCCCTGTTATGAACACTGAAGCTTTCTTT.

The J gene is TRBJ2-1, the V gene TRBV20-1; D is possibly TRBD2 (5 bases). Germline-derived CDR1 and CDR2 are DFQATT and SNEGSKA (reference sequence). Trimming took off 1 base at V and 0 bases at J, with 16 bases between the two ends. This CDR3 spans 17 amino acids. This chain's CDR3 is CSARVLAGSSSYNEQFF. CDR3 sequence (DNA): TGCAGTGCTAGAGTGCTTGCGGGTTCCAGCTCCTACAATGAGCAGTTCTTC.

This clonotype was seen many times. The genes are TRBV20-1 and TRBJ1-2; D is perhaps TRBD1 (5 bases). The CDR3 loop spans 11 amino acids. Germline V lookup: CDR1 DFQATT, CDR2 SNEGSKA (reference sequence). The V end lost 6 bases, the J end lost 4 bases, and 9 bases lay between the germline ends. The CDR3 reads CSARVPYGYTF. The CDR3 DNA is TGCAGTGCCAGGGTTCCCTATGGCTACACCTTC.